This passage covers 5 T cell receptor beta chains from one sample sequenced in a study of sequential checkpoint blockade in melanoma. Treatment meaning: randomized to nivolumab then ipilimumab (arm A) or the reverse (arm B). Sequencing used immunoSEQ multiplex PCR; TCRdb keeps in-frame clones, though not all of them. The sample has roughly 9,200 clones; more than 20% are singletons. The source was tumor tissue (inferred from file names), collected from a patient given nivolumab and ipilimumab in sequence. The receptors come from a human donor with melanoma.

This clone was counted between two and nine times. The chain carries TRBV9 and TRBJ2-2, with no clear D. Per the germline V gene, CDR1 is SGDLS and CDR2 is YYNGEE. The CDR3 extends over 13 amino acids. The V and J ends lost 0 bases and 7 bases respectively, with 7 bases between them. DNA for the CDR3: TGTGCCAGCAGCGTAGGAAGGTTCGGGGAGCTGTTTTTT. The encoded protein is CASSVGRFGELFF.

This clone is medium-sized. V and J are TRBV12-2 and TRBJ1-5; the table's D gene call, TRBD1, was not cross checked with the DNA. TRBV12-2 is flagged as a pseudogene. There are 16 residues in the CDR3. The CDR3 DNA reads TGTGCCACGGGGACAGGGCTCATGCGTGACAATCAGCCCCAGCATTTT. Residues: CATGTGLMRDNQPQHF.

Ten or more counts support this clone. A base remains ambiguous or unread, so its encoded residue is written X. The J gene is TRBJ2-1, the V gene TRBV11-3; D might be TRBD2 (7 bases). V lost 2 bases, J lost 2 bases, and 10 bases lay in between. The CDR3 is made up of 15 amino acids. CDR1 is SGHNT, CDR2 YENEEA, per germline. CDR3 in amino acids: CASSLXGGAYNEQFF. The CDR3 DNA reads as TGTGCCAGCAGCTTASAGGGGGGGGCCTACAATGAGCAGTTCTTC.

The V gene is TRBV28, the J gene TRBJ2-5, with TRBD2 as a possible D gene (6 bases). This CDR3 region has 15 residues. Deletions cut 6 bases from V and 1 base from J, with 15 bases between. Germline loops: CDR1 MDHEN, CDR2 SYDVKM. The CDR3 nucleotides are TGTGCCAGCAGCTTTTACGGGGGACCCCAAGAGACCCAGTACTTC. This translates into CASSFYGGPQETQYF.

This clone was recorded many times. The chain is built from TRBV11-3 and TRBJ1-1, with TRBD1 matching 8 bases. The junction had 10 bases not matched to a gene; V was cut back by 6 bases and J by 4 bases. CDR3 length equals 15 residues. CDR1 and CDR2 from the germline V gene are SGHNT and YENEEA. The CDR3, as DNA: TGTGCCAGCAGATCACAACAGGGGGTGGTCACTGAAGCTTTCTTT. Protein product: CASRSQQGVVTEAFF.